The 6 T cell receptor beta chains below all came from one sample that was sequenced in a study of vaccination effects on CD4 cells after COVID-19. Peptide-pool stimulation followed by sequencing identified expanded antigen-specific CD4+ clonotypes in the ViraFEST assay. Following 10 days of culture, CD4+ T cells were isolated. Their SARS-CoV-2 infection, verified by PCR, occurred between March and December 2020. The antigens for these receptors are not known. The method was immunoSEQ multiplex PCR; TCRdb's version includes in-frame clones alone and lacks a portion of them. The repertoire has around 46,000 clones, about 75% of them found once; the top ten carry just under 30%. Material: CD4+ T cells from PBMCs cultured with a peptide pool, obtained before COVID-19 vaccination. All receptors derive from a human donor who had a prior SARS-CoV-2 infection.

V is TRBV4-2 and J is TRBJ2-3; D possibly corresponds to TRBD2 (6 bases). Germline CDR1 reads LGHNA; CDR2 reads YNFKEQ. The V end lost 1 base, the J end lost 2 bases, and 10 bases lay between the germline ends. The CDR3 totals 15 residues. The CDR3 reads CASSQASANTDTQYF. The CDR3 nucleotides are TGTGCCAGCAGCCAAGCTAGCGCTAACACAGATACGCAGTATTTT.

This CDR3 reads CASSFRSGLHEQYF. CDR3 DNA sequence: TGTGCCAGCAGCTTTAGGTCAGGGCTCCACGAGCAGTACTTC. This sequence joins TRBV7-9 and TRBJ2-7, with a tentative D call TRBD1 (5 bases). Germline loops: CDR1 SEHNR, CDR2 FQNEAQ (reference sequence). V lost 3 bases and J lost 5, with 14 bases in between. This CDR3 comprises 14 residues.

The chain recombines TRBV9 with TRBJ2-3; D is ambiguous. Germline lookup yields CDR1 SGDLS and CDR2 YYNGEE. Trimming stripped 0 bases from V and 2 bases from J, with 7 bases between. This CDR3 is built from 14 residues. CDR3 loop: CASSVGQLTDTQYF. The CDR3 region has the DNA TGTGCCAGCAGCGTAGGTCAGCTCACAGATACGCAGTATTTT. The full variable domain, with the rest looked up from reference TRBV9 and TRBJ2-3, is DSGVTQTPKHLITATGQRVTLRCSPRSGDLSVYWYQQSLDQGLQFLIQYYNGEERAKGNILERFSAQQFPDLHSELNLSSLELGDSALYFCASSVGQLTDTQYFGPGTRLTVL.

The rearrangement joins TRBV7-9 to TRBJ2-2, with 8 bases aligning to TRBD1. The CDR3 spans 16 residues. V lost 5 bases and J lost 6; bases outside the gene matches: 11. Germline V gene lookup returns CDR1 SEHNR and CDR2 FQNEAQ (reference sequence). The CDR3 DNA reads TGTGCCAGCAGCGCCCAGGGGGCGTTCCACCCCGGGGAGCTGTTTTTT. Its protein is CASSAQGAFHPGELFF.

V is TRBV11-2 and J is TRBJ2-7, with 8 bases lining up with TRBD2. The V gene end was trimmed by 5 bases and the J gene end by 3 bases; junction bases not matched to a gene: 9. Germline CDR1 SGHAT, CDR2 FQNNGV. There are 15 residues in the CDR3. CDR3 sequence reads: CASSATGTSYYEQYF. In DNA form, the CDR3 reads TGTGCCAGCAGCGCTACGGGGACTAGTTACTACGAGCAGTACTTC.

This chain uses TRBV6-5 with TRBJ1-2; perhaps TRBD1 as D (5 bases). V lost 5 bases and J 5 bases, leaving 15 bases between the germline ends. The CDR3 covers 14 residues. The germline V gene encodes CDR1 MNHEY and CDR2 SVGAGI. For the CDR3, the DNA is TGTGCCAGCAGTAAACACGGGACGATATATGGCTACACCTTC. Protein sequence: CASSKHGTIYGYTF.